This is a list of T cell receptor beta chains from one sample in a study of T cell responses to AZD1222 COVID-19 vaccine. TCRdb's copy holds only in-frame clones and misses some; the assay was immunoSEQ multiplex PCR. Of some 160,000 clones in the sample, around 90% are singletons; the top ten hold about 4.2%. Sequencing used peripheral blood, obtained on day 0 of AZD1222 vaccination. The receptors were sampled from an adult in good health. The CDR3 runs from the conserved cysteine through the conserved F or W. The D gene is left open where the match is weak. The size entry is marked missing in some rows and otherwise reads once, few, many or a size class.

J gene | clone size | D gene | V gene | CDR3 protein | CDR3 DNA
TRBJ1-2 | - | TRBD1 | TRBV12-3/TRBV12-4 | CASSRQGYGYTF | TGTGCCAGCAGTAGACAGGGCTATGGCTACACCTTC
TRBJ1-4 | - | TRBD1 | TRBV3-1/TRBV3-2 | CASRGTGGKLFF | TGTGCCAGCAGGGGGACAGGGGGAAAACTGTTTTTT
TRBJ2-1 | - | - | TRBV4-1 | CASSQGDARGYNEQFF | TGCGCCAGCAGCCAAGGGGACGCTCGGGGCTACAATGAGCAGTTCTTC
TRBJ2-7 | - | TRBD1 | TRBV24-1 | CATGQGGTYEQYF | TGTGCCACCGGACAGGGGGGAACCTACGAGCAGTACTTC
TRBJ2-2 | - | TRBD2 | TRBV5-3 | CARSLRSPSGGRSGELFF | TGTGCCAGAAGCTTGCGTTCCCCTAGCGGGGGTAGGTCCGGGGAGCTGTTTTTT
TRBJ1-2 | - | - | TRBV7-9 | CASSLESPAMDYGYTF | TGTGCCAGCAGCTTAGAGTCTCCGGCGATGGACTATGGCTACACCTTC
TRBJ1-3 | - | TRBD1 | TRBV25-1 | CASTRQGSGNTIYF | TGTGCCAGCACCAGACAGGGGAGCGGAAACACCATATATTTT
TRBJ1-6 | - | - | TRBV28 | CASSPPPTPTLHF | TGTGCCAGCAGTCCCCCCCCGACCCCAACCCTCCACTTT
TRBJ2-3 | - | - | TRBV5-6 | CASSLTSRDTQYF | TGTGCCAGCAGCTTGACGTCTCGGGATACGCAGTATTTT
TRBJ2-2 | - | TRBD2 | TRBV3-1/TRBV3-2 | CASSQRAGSTGELFF | TGTGCCAGCAGCCAGAGAGCGGGAAGCACCGGGGAGCTGTTTTTT
TRBJ2-2 | - | TRBD1 | TRBV12-5 | CASGSPRGLRNTGELFF | TGTGCTAGTGGGTCACCCAGGGGGCTTCGGAACACCGGGGAGCTGTTTTTT
TRBJ2-7 | - | TRBD1 | TRBV11-2 | CASSLVGTGGYEQYF | TGTGCCAGCAGCTTAGTTGGGACAGGGGGCTACGAGCAGTACTTC
TRBJ2-7 | - | - | TRBV3-1/TRBV3-2 | CASSHGGGRGYEQYF | TGTGCCAGCAGCCACGGGGGAGGTAGGGGTTACGAGCAGTACTTC
TRBJ1-1 | once | - | TRBV7-2 | CASSSLGRATEAFF | TGTGCCAGCAGCAGCCTTGGCAGGGCCACTGAAGCTTTCTTT
TRBJ2-7 | - | TRBD2 | TRBV7-2 | CASSSPERGVYEQYF | TGTGCCAGCAGCTCCCCGGAGCGGGGGGTCTACGAGCAGTACTTC
TRBJ2-3 | - | - | TRBV19 | CASSISLYGDTQYF | TGTGCCAGTAGTATCTCATTGTATGGCGATACGCAGTATTTT
TRBJ2-5 | once | TRBD2 | TRBV7-2 | CASRRRAGVQETQYF | TGTGCCAGCAGACGACGAGCGGGAGTTCAAGAGACCCAGTACTTC
TRBJ1-1 | - | - | TRBV28 | CASSWYPAIMNTEAFF | TGTGCCAGCAGTTGGTATCCGGCTATCATGAACACTGAAGCTTTCTTT
TRBJ2-7 | - | TRBD1 | TRBV28 | CASRPGGVYEQYF | TGTGCCAGCAGGCCAGGGGGCGTCTACGAGCAGTACTTC
TRBJ1-1 | - | - | TRBV7-3 | CASSLQGDTEAFF | TGTGCCAGCAGCTTACAGGGAGACACTGAAGCTTTCTTT
TRBJ1-1 | - | - | TRBV28 | CASSWSGRNTEAFF | TGTGCCAGCAGTTGGTCAGGGAGGAACACTGAAGCTTTCTTT
TRBJ1-6 | medium-sized | - | TRBV5-6 | CASRGTLDSPLHF | TGTGCCAGCAGGGGGACCTTGGATTCACCCCTCCACTTT
TRBJ1-5 | - | - | TRBV19 | CASSQTGNQPQHF | TGTGCCAGTAGTCAAACTGGCAATCAGCCCCAGCATTTT
TRBJ2-7 | once | - | TRBV24-1 | CATSVGGDGYEQYF | TGTGCCACCAGTGTAGGGGGAGACGGCTACGAGCAGTACTTC
TRBJ2-5 | once | - | TRBV27 | CASSLLGGQETQYF | TGTGCCAGCAGTTTATTGGGCGGACAGGAGACCCAGTACTTC
TRBJ1-2 | - | - | TRBV28 | CASSLGGYGYTF | TGTGCCAGCAGTTTGGGAGGCTATGGCTACACCTTC
TRBJ2-1 | - | TRBD1 | TRBV2 | CASLRPDRESYNEQFF | TGTGCCAGCTTACGCCCTGACAGGGAATCCTACAATGAGCAGTTCTTC
TRBJ1-1 | - | TRBD1 | TRBV10-3 | CATNRRWDRGVGMNTEAFF | TGTGCCACTAATAGGCGCTGGGACAGGGGGGTCGGTATGAACACTGAAGCTTTCTTT
TRBJ1-6 | - | - | TRBV6-1 | CASSEAPGANSPLHF | TGTGCCAGCAGTGAAGCCCCAGGGGCGAATTCACCCCTCCACTTT
TRBJ2-1 | - | - | TRBV14 | CASSQFLSAENNEQFF | TGTGCCAGCAGCCAATTTCTCTCGGCGGAGAACAATGAGCAGTTCTTC
TRBJ1-2 | - | TRBD1 | TRBV6-2/TRBV6-3 | CASSYGRGQDYGYTF | TGTGCCAGCAGTTACGGGAGGGGGCAAGACTATGGCTACACCTTC
TRBJ2-3 | once | - | TRBV11-2 | CASSLQGGRGTDTQYF | TGTGCCAGCAGCTTACAAGGGGGGAGGGGTACAGATACGCAGTATTTT
TRBJ2-7 | - | TRBD2 | TRBV6-1 | CASSDTSGTYEQYF | TGTGCCAGCAGTGATACTAGCGGGACCTACGAGCAGTACTTC
TRBJ1-5 | - | - | TRBV11-2 | CASSDGNQPQHF | TGTGCCAGCAGCGATGGAAATCAGCCCCAGCATTTT
TRBJ2-2 | - | TRBD2 | TRBV5-4 | CASSSGLAGVTGELFF | TGTGCCAGCAGTTCGGGACTAGCGGGAGTCACCGGGGAGCTGTTTTTT
TRBJ1-1 | - | - | TRBV28 | CASSLPKTMSAEAFF | TGTGCCAGCAGTTTACCCAAGACCATGTCGGCTGAAGCTTTCTTT
TRBJ1-6 | once | - | TRBV15 | CATQSGNSPLHF | TGTGCCACCCAGTCGGGGAATTCACCCCTCCACTTT
TRBJ2-1 | once | TRBD2 | TRBV5-4 | CASSSGGTSGRGVNEQFF | TGTGCCAGCAGCTCCGGAGGGACTAGCGGGAGGGGGGTCAATGAGCAGTTCTTC
TRBJ2-6 | - | TRBD1 | TRBV5-6 | CASSLDRVSGANVLTF | TGTGCCAGCAGCTTAGACAGGGTCTCTGGGGCCAACGTCCTGACTTTC
TRBJ2-2 | - | - | TRBV6-5 | CATLPATNTGELFF | TGTGCCACCCTACCGGCGACGAACACCGGGGAGCTGTTTTTT
TRBJ2-7 | - | TRBD1 | TRBV2 | CASSRGQGYYEQYF | TGTGCCAGCAGCCGGGGACAGGGGTACTACGAGCAGTACTTC
TRBJ2-1 | - | - | TRBV27 | CASSTRQDSGEQFF | TGTGCCAGCAGTACCCGACAGGACTCGGGTGAGCAGTTCTTC
TRBJ2-5 | - | TRBD1 | TRBV5-1 | CASSPPDRVGETQYF | TGCGCCAGCAGCCCGCCCGACAGGGTAGGAGAGACCCAGTACTTC
TRBJ2-1 | - | TRBD2 | TRBV5-1 | CASSLTSSGISYNEQFF | TGCGCCAGCAGCTTGACGTCTAGCGGGATTTCCTACAATGAGCAGTTCTTC
TRBJ1-5 | - | - | TRBV5-8 | CASSLWTVGNQPQHF | TGTGCCAGCAGCTTGTGGACAGTCGGCAATCAGCCCCAGCATTTT
TRBJ2-5 | - | - | TRBV29-1 | CSVPRGQETQYF | TGCAGCGTGCCAAGGGGCCAAGAGACCCAGTACTTC